These 30 T cell receptor beta chains share one sample of origin, sequenced in a study of T cell responses to AZD1222 COVID-19 vaccine. The assay was immunoSEQ multiplex PCR, and TCRdb's table has in-frame clones only and misses some. Among about 97,000 clones, around 87% were seen once, and the ten largest hold 4% to 6%. The sequencing used peripheral blood, collected on day 0 of AZD1222 vaccination. Receptors were obtained from an adult in good health.

The chain joins TRBV5-1 to TRBJ2-3, with D possibly matching TRBD2 (6 bases). The length of the CDR3 is 16 residues. CDR1 and CDR2 from the germline V gene are SGHRS and YFSETQ. V was shortened by 0 bases and J by 3 bases, with 14 bases between the two germline ends. CDR3 loop: CASSLAGGTLTDTQYF. The CDR3 coding sequence is TGCGCCAGCAGCTTGGCTGGGGGGACTTTGACAGATACGCAGTATTTT.

The chain recombines TRBV4-2 with TRBJ2-7; 12 positions agree with TRBD2. Trimming cost V 3 bases and J 2 bases; bases outside gene matches: 11. This CDR3 spans 18 amino acids. Germline values: CDR1 LGHNA, CDR2 YNFKEQ. CDR3 region: CASSQLPPTSGRPYEQYF. DNA of the CDR3: TGTGCCAGCAGCCAGCTCCCGCCGACTAGCGGGAGACCCTACGAGCAGTACTTC.

This chain joins TRBV6-5 and TRBJ1-1, with D unclear. Germline lookup yields CDR1 MNHEY and CDR2 SVGAGI. The CDR3 is made up of 14 amino acids. V was shortened by 6 bases and J by 1 base, with 12 bases between the two germline ends. The CDR3 reads CASRAGLRNTEAFF. CDR3 nucleotides: TGTGCCAGCAGAGCCGGGCTGAGGAACACTGAAGCTTTCTTT.

The rearrangement links TRBV6-1 to TRBJ2-1; 7 bases fit TRBD1. Germline V CDR1 and CDR2: MNHNS, SASEGT. V was pared by 3 bases and J by 5 bases, with 4 bases of the junction left unmatched. The CDR3 runs 14 residues. The CDR3 reads CASSEGQGDNEQFF. CDR3 sequence (DNA): TGTGCCAGCAGTGAGGGTCAGGGGGACAATGAGCAGTTCTTC.

This chain connects TRBV30 to TRBJ1-2; D uncertain. With 7 bases removed from V and 2 bases from J, the gap between germline ends came to 20 bases. The V gene's germline CDR1 is GTSNPN and CDR2 SVGIG (reference sequence). There are 15 residues in the CDR3. The CDR3 bases are TGTGCCTCTTTACGGGCCGACTCCTTGAACTATGGCTACACCTTC. This encodes CASLRADSLNYGYTF.

The gene calls are TRBV5-1 and TRBJ2-2; no clear D gene. V lost 4 bases and J lost 2, with 6 bases in between. This CDR3 contains 13 residues. The germline gives CDR1 SGHRS, CDR2 YFSETQ. The CDR3 bases are TGCGCCAGCAGCCTTGACAACACCGGGGAGCTGTTTTTT. Translating it yields CASSLDNTGELFF. The variable domain in full, completed from reference TRBV5-1 and TRBJ2-2, reads KAGVTQTPRYLIKTRGQQVTLSCSPISGHRSVSWYQQTPGQGLQFLFEYFSETQRNKGNFPGRFSGRQFSNSRSEMNVSTLELGDSALYLCASSLDNTGELFFGEGSRLTVL.

This clone was observed a single time. This chain connects TRBV19 to TRBJ1-2; 7 nucleotides match TRBD1. This CDR3 contains 14 residues. Germline-derived CDR1 and CDR2 are LNHDA and SQIVND (reference sequence). Losses at the gene ends were 5 bases for V and 6 bases for J; bases not matched to a gene: 9. CDR3 sequence reads: CASSVRQGLNGYTF. Here the CDR3 DNA reads TGTGCCAGTAGTGTGAGACAGGGCCTGAATGGCTACACCTTC. Complete variable domain (other parts from reference TRBV19 and TRBJ1-2): DGGITQSPKYLFRKEGQNVTLSCEQNLNHDAMYWYRQDPGQGLRLIYYSQIVNDFQKGDIAEGYSVSREKKESFPLTVTSAQKNPTAFYLCASSVRQGLNGYTFGSGTRLTVV.

This clone was found a few times. The rearrangement joins TRBV5-5 to TRBJ1-1; D not resolved. Between the trimmed V and J ends, which lost 2 bases and 5 bases, there was a span of 19 bases. The length of the CDR3 is 16 residues. The V gene's germline CDR1 is SGHKS and CDR2 YYEKEE (reference sequence). CDR3 sequence reads: CASSFITTRFGTEAFF. CDR3 nucleotides: TGTGCCAGCAGCTTCATAACAACCCGGTTTGGAACTGAAGCTTTCTTT. Using reference TRBV5-5 and TRBJ1-1 for the parts outside the CDR3, the full variable domain is DAGVTQSPTHLIKTRGQQVTLRCSPISGHKSVSWYQQVLGQGPQFIFQYYEKEERGRGNFPDRFSARQFPNYSSELNVNALLLGDSALYLCASSFITTRFGTEAFFGQGTRLTVV.

The chain links TRBV28 to TRBJ2-7, with D tentatively TRBD2 (6 bases). V shed 3 bases and J shed 4 bases, with 16 bases lying between them. Germline values: CDR1 MDHEN, CDR2 SYDVKM. The CDR3 runs to 15 residues. The CDR3 bases are TGTGCCAGCAGTTTTACCGGGACCGGGGGATACGAGCAGTACTTC. Translation gives CASSFTGTGGYEQYF. The full variable domain, its missing parts supplied by reference TRBV28 and TRBJ2-7, is DVKVTQSSRYLVKRTGEKVFLECVQDMDHENMFWYRQDPGLGLRLIYFSYDVKMKEKGDIPEGYSVSREKKERFSLILESASTNQTSMYLCASSFTGTGGYEQYFGPGTRLTVT.

Details on this clone: Other nucleotide sequences from this sample produce the same CDR3. V gene TRBV6-5 combines with J gene TRBJ1-3; no reliable D call. Looked up from germline, CDR1 is MNHEY and CDR2 is SVGAGI. Trimming pared 0 bases from V and 0 bases from J, leaving 9 bases between. The CDR3 consists of 16 residues. DNA of the CDR3: TGTGCCAGCAGTTACTCTCGACCAAGCTCTGGAAACACCATATATTTT. Its translation is CASSYSRPSSGNTIYF.

The chain recombines TRBV20-1 with TRBJ1-5; D uncertain. Germline V gives CDR1 DFQATT, CDR2 SNEGSKA (reference sequence). The CDR3 contains 11 residues. Between the trimmed V and J ends, which lost 5 bases and 5 bases, there was a span of 7 bases. Here the CDR3 reads CSASRDQPQHF. For the CDR3, the DNA is TGCAGTGCTTCGAGGGATCAGCCCCAGCATTTT.

The gene calls are TRBV14 and TRBJ1-3, with no clear D. The CDR3 loop spans 14 amino acids. Per the germline V gene, CDR1 is SGHDN and CDR2 is FVKESK. V was cut by 0 bases and J by 5 bases, with 8 bases left in between. CDR3 loop: CASSQDPSRNTIYF. The CDR3 nucleotides are TGTGCCAGCAGCCAAGACCCCTCCAGAAACACCATATATTTT.

The CDR3 loop is CASSQNPGAQHF. The CDR3 DNA sequence: TGTGCCAGCAGCCAAAACCCGGGGGCCCAGCATTTT. The chain carries TRBV6-2 or TRBV6-3 and TRBJ1-5, with TRBD1 as a possible D gene (5 bases). The CDR3 consists of 12 residues. Looked up from germline, CDR1 is MNHEY and CDR2 is SVGEGT. The germline V and J ends were trimmed by 6 bases and 11 bases, with 14 bases remaining between them.

V and J are TRBV5-6 and TRBJ2-1; 10 bases agree with TRBD1. J lost 8 bases, V lost 4 bases, and 6 bases had no gene match. CDR1 and CDR2 from the germline V gene are SGHDT and YYEEEE. The CDR3 loop spans 14 amino acids. The chain's CDR3 is CASSETGTGDEQFF. As DNA, the CDR3 is TGTGCCAGCAGCGAGACCGGGACAGGGGATGAGCAGTTCTTC.

CDR3 nucleotide sequence: TGTGCCAGCAGCCCCGGGACAGGGGGGAACACCGGGGAGCTGTTTTTT. It specifies CASSPGTGGNTGELFF. The J gene is TRBJ2-2, the V gene TRBV11-3; 11 bases are a match to TRBD1. Germline V gives CDR1 SGHNT, CDR2 YENEEA. Trimming took 5 bases from V and 1 from J; bases not matched to a gene: 3. The CDR3 loop spans 16 amino acids.

The J gene is TRBJ2-7, the V gene TRBV18; D is tentatively TRBD1 or TRBD2 (7 bases each). This CDR3 comprises 14 residues. V was shortened by 4 bases and J by 4 bases, with 14 bases between the two germline ends. Germline V gene lookup returns CDR1 KGHSH and CDR2 LQKENI. The CDR3 DNA follows: TGTGCCAGCTCACTCAGGGGGGGATTATACGAGCAGTACTTC. Its protein product is CASSLRGGLYEQYF.

The rearrangement links TRBV5-4 to TRBJ1-2, with unresolved D. Germline V gene lookup returns CDR1 SGHNT and CDR2 YYREEE (reference sequence). The CDR3 sequence is 13 residues long. V was clipped by 0 bases and J by 0 bases, with 3 bases between them. For the CDR3, the DNA is TGTGCCAGCAGCTTGGGTTCTAACTATGGCTACACCTTC. It codes for CASSLGSNYGYTF.

The chain links TRBV5-1 to TRBJ2-2; 7 bases align to TRBD1. Germline trimming cut 1 base from V and 7 bases from J; bases unmatched to any gene: 4. Germline V gene data show CDR1 as SGHRS and CDR2 as YFSETQ. The CDR3 runs to 14 residues. The CDR3 loop is CASSLRQGIGELFF. The CDR3 coding sequence is TGCGCCAGCAGCTTGAGACAGGGTATCGGGGAGCTGTTTTTT.

The CDR3: CASSPRLAGGPIEQYF. CDR3 nucleotides: TGTGCCAGCAGCCCTCGGCTAGCGGGAGGGCCCATCGAGCAGTACTTC. The rearrangement joins TRBV9 to TRBJ2-7; the match to TRBD2 covers 12 bases. Germline CDR1 is SGDLS and CDR2 is YYNGEE. With V trimmed by 4 bases and J by 6 bases, 11 bases remained unmatched. The CDR3 length is 16 residues.

This sequence joins TRBV15 and TRBJ1-2; 9 bases map to TRBD1. The CDR3 contains 15 residues. V trimming: 4 bases; J trimming: 8 bases; junction bases outside the gene matches: 11. Germline assignment: CDR1 LNHNV and CDR2 YYDKDF (reference sequence). CDR3 in amino acids: CATSKRDREGGGYTF. In DNA, the CDR3 is TGTGCCACCAGCAAGAGGGACAGGGAGGGAGGCGGCTACACCTTC.

V is TRBV4-2 and J is TRBJ1-2; D ambiguous. Germline CDR1 is LGHNA and CDR2 is YNFKEQ. The CDR3 contains 15 residues. V lost 0 bases, J lost 3 bases, and 11 bases lay in between. This chain's CDR3 is CASSQDFFGDYGYTF. DNA for the CDR3: TGTGCCAGCAGCCAAGATTTCTTTGGAGACTATGGCTACACCTTC.

The chain joins TRBV25-1 to TRBJ2-7, with 10 bases matching TRBD1. The V gene's germline CDR1 is MGHDK and CDR2 SYGVNS. J lost 1 base, V lost 4 bases, and 10 bases had no gene match. The CDR3 covers 17 residues. CDR3 nucleotide sequence: TGTGCCAGCAGTGGGTCCGGACAGGGGGGTGGGTCCTACGAGCAGTACTTC. Its translation: CASSGSGQGGGSYEQYF.

This clone was seen a handful of times. The chain employs TRBV18 and TRBJ2-3; possibly TRBD1 for D (5 bases). The CDR3 totals 16 residues. Per the germline V gene, CDR1 is KGHSH and CDR2 is LQKENI. The V end lost 0 bases, the J end lost 2 bases, and 12 bases lay between the germline ends. Here the CDR3 DNA reads TGTGCCAGCTCACCACCGAAGGCAGGGTCCACAGATACGCAGTATTTT. Encoded protein: CASSPPKAGSTDTQYF.

The DNA for the CDR3 is TGTGCCAGCAGTTATAGAATGGGACGCGACTACAATGAGCAGTTCTTC. Translated: CASSYRMGRDYNEQFF. The genes are TRBV6-5 and TRBJ2-1, with D possibly being TRBD1 or TRBD2 (5 bases each). This CDR3 contains 16 residues. V was clipped by 3 bases and J by 3 bases, with 15 bases between them. CDR1 and CDR2 (germline): MNHEY, SVGAGI.

The gene calls are TRBV19 and TRBJ2-7; D is possibly TRBD2 (6 bases). CDR1 LNHDA and CDR2 SQIVND come from the germline V gene (reference sequence). The CDR3 sequence is 13 residues long. V dropped 1 base and J dropped 6 bases, with 10 bases sitting between them. CDR3 DNA: TGTGCCAGTAGTATAGGGGGGGTTGGCGAGCAGTACTTC. Translated: CASSIGGVGEQYF. The whole variable domain, filled in from reference TRBV19 and TRBJ2-7, reads DGGITQSPKYLFRKEGQNVTLSCEQNLNHDAMYWYRQDPGQGLRLIYYSQIVNDFQKGDIAEGYSVSREKKESFPLTVTSAQKNPTAFYLCASSIGGVGEQYFGPGTRLTVT.

This chain joins TRBV4-2 and TRBJ1-2; D is possibly TRBD1 (5 bases). The CDR3 is 18 residues long. V was cut by 2 bases and J by 5 bases, with 24 bases left in between. Germline lookup yields CDR1 LGHNA and CDR2 YNFKEQ. CDR3 in DNA: TGTGCCAGCAGCCAACCGGGGACCGGGACCACCGAGGGGTATGGCTACACCTTC. Encoded protein: CASSQPGTGTTEGYGYTF.

This clone appeared a single time. This rearrangement joins TRBV10-3 to TRBJ2-7; 9 nucleotides agree with TRBD1. Trimming removed 4 bases from V and 1 base from J; junction bases left unmatched: 5. The germline V gene encodes CDR1 ENHRY and CDR2 SYGVKD. The CDR3 has 15 residues. The CDR3 DNA reads as TGTGCCATCAGTGCTAGGGACAGGGAATCCTACGAGCAGTACTTC. This gives the protein CAISARDRESYEQYF.

The V and J genes are TRBV5-6 and TRBJ1-2, with D hard to call. This CDR3 contains 15 residues. V gave up 4 bases and J gave up 1 base, with 14 bases separating them. The germline CDR1 and CDR2 sequences are SGHDT and YYEEEE. CDR3 protein: CASSPKGTLNYGYTF. DNA for the CDR3: TGTGCCAGCAGCCCCAAGGGCACGCTTAACTATGGCTACACCTTC. The variable domain in full, with the rest retrieved from reference TRBV5-6 and TRBJ1-2, is DAGVTQSPTHLIKTRGQQVTLRCSPKSGHDTVSWYQQALGQGPQFIFQYYEEEERQRGNFPDRFSGHQFPNYSSELNVNALLLGDSALYLCASSPKGTLNYGYTFGSGTRLTVV.

The chain is built from TRBV3-1 (or the pseudogene TRBV3-2) and TRBJ2-3; TRBD2 matches 11 bases. The CDR3 totals 17 residues. From germline, CDR1 is LGHDT and CDR2 YNNKEL (reference sequence). V was clipped by 2 bases and J by 1 base; unmatched bases: 5. CDR3 bases: TGTGCCAGCAGCCAAAAGAAGACTAGCGGGGGCACAGATACGCAGTATTTT. Encoded protein: CASSQKKTSGGTDTQYF.

The CDR3 reads CASSGPGQGFGNYGYTF. Here the CDR3 DNA reads TGTGCCAGCAGTGGGCCGGGACAGGGATTCGGTAACTATGGCTACACCTTC. The V gene is TRBV6-1, the J gene TRBJ1-2, with 9 bases matching TRBD1. Losses at the gene ends were 4 bases for V and 1 base for J; bases not matched to a gene: 10. Germline V lookup: CDR1 MNHNS, CDR2 SASEGT. This CDR3 contains 17 residues.